This TCR beta chain was recorded in a study of vaccination effects on CD4 cells after COVID-19. Points from the study as a whole: In the late period after vaccination, infection- and vaccine-induced clones contracted markedly. Cross-reactivity with common cold coronaviruses was shown by only 1 of 255 vaccine-induced clones in healthy vaccinees.

Germline V gene lookup returns CDR1 SNHLY and CDR2 FYNNEI. The CDR3 runs 12 residues. CD4+ T cells specific for antigen were expanded with viral peptide pools by the ViraFEST assay before sequencing. CD4+ T cells were isolated after about nine days of culture. Negative nucleocapsid antibody tests before and after vaccination confirmed no previous SARS-CoV-2 infection. Assay: immunoSEQ multiplex PCR; the TCRdb copy retains only in-frame clones and omits some. This sample has approximately 50,000 clones; more than 70% occur once, and the top ten carry around 6%. There are a few counts of this clone. Its antigen is unknown. At one boundary the junction diverges from the germline segment, which might be a read error.

This TCR derives from a human donor who received a COVID-19 vaccine. The starting material was CD4+ T cells from PBMCs cultured with HCoV-OC43 spike peptides, obtained before COVID-19 vaccination. The subset here: HCoV-OC43 spike overlapping peptide pool stimulation. The chain is built from TRBV2 and TRBJ1-2; no firm D call. The CDR3 region is CASRLLLGPPLF. CDR3 bases: TGTGCCAGCAGACTCCTCCTCGGGCCTCCTCTCTTC.